The text below deals with one T cell receptor (beta chain). The antigen is not known. The data derive from a study of T cell responses to AZD1222 COVID-19 vaccine. Notes on the study in general: Most donors were white British, females outnumbered males, and clonal diversity was possibly underestimated.

In germline, CDR1 is MDHEN, CDR2 SYDVKM. The CDR3 contains 14 residues. V shed 5 bases, J shed 14 bases, and the junction held 11 bases outside the gene matches. TCRdb keeps only in-frame clones here, not all; method: immunoSEQ multiplex PCR. The table has 100,000 to 150,000 clones, roughly 90% seen once. The specimen was peripheral blood, collected on day 0 of AZD1222 vaccination. The V and J genes are TRBV28 and TRBJ1-6; 8 nucleotides agree with TRBD1. The TCR sequence derives from an adult in good health. CDR3 residues: CASSRDRGTRTLHF. DNA of the CDR3: TGTGCCAGCAGTCGCGACAGGGGAACTAGGACCCTCCACTTT.